These T cell receptor beta chains were read from a single sample in a study of blood T cell repertoires in COVID-19. Profiled with immunoSEQ multiplex PCR; TCRdb holds only in-frame clones, not every one. The data hold about 260,000 clones, with about 87% observed a single time. The sample taken for sequencing was PBMCs or T cells enriched from blood (not recorded which). These receptors were collected from a woman between 50 and 59 years old who had recovered from COVID-19. The CDR3 runs from the conserved cysteine through the conserved F or W. The order of the fields is V gene, J gene, D gene, clone size, CDR3 protein, CDR3 DNA. The D gene is left open where the match is weak. Expanded clones get a size class; other rows say once, few or many, or leave the size out.

TRBV28	TRBJ1-1	NA	NA	CASSPEEGRVTEAFF	TGTGCCAGCAGTCCCGAGGAGGGGCGGGTCACTGAAGCTTTCTTT
TRBV6-5	TRBJ2-7	NA	NA	CASRKRGQGTEQYF	TGTGCCAGCAGAAAAAGGGGTCAGGGTACCGAGCAGTACTTC
TRBV27	TRBJ1-1	NA	NA	CASSSLLMNTEAFF	TGTGCCAGCAGTTCACTGCTCATGAACACTGAAGCTTTCTTT
TRBV4-3	TRBJ2-7	NA	NA	CASSQFGGEQYF	TGCGCCAGCAGCCAATTCGGGGGCGAGCAGTACTTC
TRBV28	TRBJ2-7	TRBD1	NA	CANRDRTYEQYF	TGTGCCAACAGGGACAGGACCTACGAGCAGTACTTC
TRBV28	TRBJ1-6	NA	few	CASRQPAAWSSYNSPLHF	TGTGCCAGCAGACAACCAGCTGCGTGGAGCTCCTATAATTCACCCCTCCACTTT
TRBV7-2	TRBJ2-3	TRBD2	NA	CASSLAGTSGRDTQYF	TGTGCCAGCAGCTTAGCCGGGACTAGCGGGAGGGATACGCAGTATTTT
TRBV19	TRBJ2-5	NA	NA	CASSINSKETQYF	TGTGCCAGTAGTATTAACAGTAAAGAGACCCAGTACTTC
TRBV5-8	TRBJ2-7	NA	NA	CASSWGRASYEQYF	TGTGCCAGCAGCTGGGGCAGGGCGTCCTACGAGCAGTACTTC
TRBV19	TRBJ2-1	TRBD1	NA	CASSIGRPTGAYNEQFF	TGTGCCAGTAGTATAGGGAGGCCGACAGGGGCCTACAATGAGCAGTTCTTC
TRBV18	TRBJ2-2	NA	NA	CASSPVRPAGTGELFF	TGTGCCAGCTCACCAGTTAGGCCGGCGGGAACCGGGGAGCTGTTTTTT
TRBV11-2	TRBJ2-7	TRBD2	NA	CASSWGLAVTPYEQYF	TGTGCCAGCAGCTGGGGACTAGCGGTTACTCCGTACGAGCAGTACTTC
TRBV11-2	TRBJ1-3	NA	NA	CASTPGQFNTIYF	TGTGCCAGCACCCCCGGACAGTTTAACACCATATATTTT
TRBV19	TRBJ1-5	NA	few	CASEDLAGQPQHF	TGTGCCAGCGAAGACTTGGCGGGGCAGCCCCAGCATTTT
TRBV24-1	TRBJ2-1	TRBD2	NA	CATSDLDVSGNNEQFF	TGTGCCACCAGTGATTTGGATGTTAGCGGGAACAATGAGCAGTTCTTC
TRBV5-1	TRBJ1-1	NA	NA	CASSKGMDTEAFF	TGCGCCAGCAGTAAGGGGATGGACACTGAAGCTTTCTTT
TRBV3-1/TRBV3-2	TRBJ2-1	NA	NA	CASSQVIANEQFF	TGTGCCAGCAGCCAAGTTATAGCGAATGAGCAGTTCTTC
TRBV28	TRBJ2-7	NA	once	CASSLSGQPSYEQYF	TGTGCCAGCAGTTTAAGTGGACAGCCCTCCTACGAGCAGTACTTC
TRBV2	TRBJ1-3	NA	few	CASRQAINSGNTIYF	TGTGCCAGCAGACAGGCAATAAACTCTGGAAACACCATATATTTT
TRBV4-2	TRBJ2-3	TRBD2	NA	CASSTSSGSTDTQYF	TGTGCCAGCAGCACCTCTAGCGGGAGTACGGATACGCAGTATTTT
TRBV24-1	TRBJ1-5	NA	NA	CATSGSNNQPQHF	TGTGCCACCAGTGGCAGTAATAATCAGCCCCAGCATTTT
TRBV29-1	TRBJ2-7	NA	NA	CSVWRDNNEQYF	TGCAGCGTTTGGCGGGATAACAACGAGCAGTACTTC
TRBV7-2	TRBJ1-3	NA	few	CASSLRAYSGNTIYF	TGTGCCAGCAGCCTCAGGGCCTACTCTGGAAACACCATATATTTT
TRBV5-8	TRBJ1-1	TRBD1	few	CASSLGTGAWGGSEAFF	TGTGCCAGCAGCTTGGGGACAGGGGCCTGGGGCGGATCTGAAGCTTTCTTT
TRBV7-2	TRBJ2-7	TRBD2	NA	CASSLDSSGRPGHPYEQYF	TGTGCCAGCAGCTTAGATTCCAGCGGGAGGCCCGGGCACCCCTACGAGCAGTACTTC